Listed here are 5 T cell receptor beta chains from one sample, sequenced in a study of control samples from healthy donors and cancer patients. Sequencing was performed with immunoSEQ multiplex PCR; in TCRdb, only in-frame clones are kept and a portion is missing. The data contain around 150,000 clones, approximately 88% of them singletons. The specimen sequenced was blood. The receptors shown here come from a man aged 25 to 45 in good health.

The chain employs TRBV5-8 and TRBJ2-7, with a tentative D call TRBD2 (5 bases). From germline, CDR1 is SGHTS and CDR2 YDEGEE. The V end lost 3 bases, the J end lost 4 bases, and 11 bases lay between the germline ends. The CDR3 loop spans 13 amino acids. DNA of the CDR3: TGTGCCAGCAGCTCTTTTAGCGTGTACGAGCAGTACTTC. Residues: CASSSFSVYEQYF.

This clone has just a few counts. The rearrangement links TRBV29-1 to TRBJ2-3; weak D call: TRBD1 (5 bases). The CDR3 spans 15 residues. The V and J ends lost 4 bases and 1 base respectively, with 15 bases between them. From germline, CDR1 is SQVTM and CDR2 ANQGSEA. This chain's CDR3 is CSVGFGHARTDTQYF. The DNA for the CDR3 is TGCAGCGTTGGTTTTGGACATGCGCGCACAGATACGCAGTATTTT.

DNA for the CDR3: TGTGCCAGCAGTGAACAGGTTTACAATGAGCAGTTCTTC. Translation gives CASSEQVYNEQFF. The chain recombines TRBV25-1 with TRBJ2-1; no clear D. The germline V gene encodes CDR1 MGHDK and CDR2 SYGVNS. The CDR3 is 13 amino acids. With 2 bases removed from V and 4 bases from J, the gap between germline ends came to 6 bases.

The rearrangement joins TRBV19 to TRBJ1-4; 10 bases agree with TRBD1. J was trimmed by 0 bases and V by 5 bases; bases with no gene match: 12. Per the germline V gene, CDR1 is LNHDA and CDR2 is SQIVND (reference sequence). There are 19 residues in the CDR3. CDR3 bases: TGTGCCAGTAGTGTCCCACCGGGACAGGGGACTCCAACTAATGAAAAACTGTTTTTT. Its translation is CASSVPPGQGTPTNEKLFF.

This clone was detected only a few times. The chain combines TRBV6-2 or TRBV6-3 with TRBJ1-2; a possible D gene is TRBD1 (5 bases). The CDR3 contains 14 residues. V was cut by 5 bases and J by 0 bases, with 10 bases left in between. Germline V gene data show CDR1 as MNHEY and CDR2 as SVGEGT. CDR3 nucleotides: TGTGCCAGCAGTCGGGACGGAGCTAACTATGGCTACACCTTC. Its protein product is CASSRDGANYGYTF.